A selection of T cell receptor beta chains follows, all from one sample in a study of T cells in Graves' hyperthyroidism and ophthalmopathy. TCRdb reprocessed the multiplex PCR reads via MiXCR and lists one record per CDR3 protein. Of around 350,000 distinct CDR3 sequences listed, roughly 15% are singletons. Specimen: blood. The receptors come from a woman in her twenties or thirties with Graves' hyperthyroidism that later progressed to Graves' ophthalmopathy. CDR3s include the opening cysteine and the closing phenylalanine or tryptophan. The order of the fields is CDR3 length, clone size, J gene, V gene, D gene, CDR3 protein, CDR3 DNA. D genes are given only for firm matches. Clone size, where shown, is once, few, many, or a class for clones that have expanded.

>15|many|TRBJ1-5|TRBV7-8|-
CASRPTGPASTPQHF
TGTGCCAGCAGACCTACAGGGCCCGCTTCGACGCCCCAGCATTTT
>15|many|TRBJ2-7|TRBV7-9|TRBD2
CASSQSSGRTYEQYF
TGTGCCAGCAGCCAATCTAGCGGGAGGACCTACGAGCAGTACTTC
>16|-|TRBJ1-2|TRBV5-6|-
CASKIAPAAAIYGYTF
TGTGCCAGCAAGATAGCCCCCGCGGCCGCTATCTATGGATACACCTTC
>14|many|TRBJ2-7|TRBV7-9|TRBD1
CASTKQGAFYEQYF
TGTGCCAGCACCAAACAGGGGGCTTTTTACGAGCAGTACTTC
>13|many|TRBJ2-7|TRBV11-2|-
CASSLGRAGEQYF
TGTGCCAGCAGCTTAGGTAGGGCAGGCGAGCAGTACTTC
>16|-|TRBJ1-2|TRBV28|TRBD1
CASLPSTGQGNYGYTF
TGTGCCAGCCTCCCCTCAACAGGACAGGGAAACTATGGCTACACCTTC
>19|many|TRBJ1-5|TRBV5-1|TRBD1
CASSLVLGTGHTSNQPQHF
TGCGCCAGCAGCTTGGTGCTCGGGACAGGACATACAAGCAATCAGCCCCAGCATTTT
>13|many|TRBJ2-3|TRBV6-1|-
CASSEAWTDTQYF
TGTGCCAGCAGTGAAGCGTGGACAGATACGCAGTATTTT
>17|many|TRBJ2-1|TRBV19|-
CASRYSRGGSSYNEQFF
TGTGCCAGTCGCTACAGCCGGGGCGGTAGCTCCTACAATGAGCAGTTCTTC
>13|many|TRBJ2-3|TRBV7-9|-
CASSQQTTDTQYF
TGTGCCAGCAGCCAGCAGACAACGGATACGCAGTATTTT
>15|few|TRBJ1-3|TRBV7-9|-
CASSLAGGYGNTIYF
TGTGCCAGCAGCTTAGCCGGGGGCTACGGAAACACCATATATTTT
>15|many|TRBJ2-7|TRBV6-1|TRBD2
CASSPSTSGTGEQYF
TGTGCCAGCAGTCCCTCGACTAGCGGTACGGGCGAGCAGTACTTC
>17|-|TRBJ1-2|TRBV2|TRBD1
CASSDYGPGTEVDGYTF
TGTGCCAGCAGTGATTATGGGCCCGGGACAGAAGTTGATGGCTACACCTTC
>16|many|TRBJ1-1|TRBV7-8|TRBD1
CASSLYAGGLDTEAFF
TGTGCCAGCAGCTTATACGCAGGGGGTTTAGACACTGAAGCTTTCTTT
>14|many|TRBJ2-2|TRBV30|-
CAWSRSGSTGELFF
TGTGCCTGGAGTCGGTCGGGGAGCACCGGGGAGCTGTTTTTT
>15|few|TRBJ2-3|TRBV13|-
CASSLGVRGSDTQYF
TGTGCCAGCAGCTTAGGCGTCAGGGGCTCAGATACGCAGTATTTT
>17|many|TRBJ2-3|TRBV7-2|TRBD2
CASSLAGSGGHTDTQYF
TGTGCCAGCAGCCTGGCGGGGAGCGGGGGGCACACAGATACGCAGTATTTT
>15|many|TRBJ1-1|TRBV5-6|-
CASSILGQPNTEAFF
TGTGCCAGCAGCATCCTAGGACAGCCGAACACTGAAGCTTTCTTT
>15|few|TRBJ2-1|TRBV30|-
CAWSQGAGPAEEQFF
TGTGCCTGGAGTCAGGGTGCGGGCCCTGCGGAGGAGCAGTTCTTC
>14|few|TRBJ2-7|TRBV25-1|-
CASSDSLTGREQYF
TGTGCCAGCAGTGATTCTTTAACAGGGCGGGAGCAGTACTTC
>14|many|TRBJ2-7|TRBV12-3/TRBV12-4|TRBD1
CASSPGQGPGEQYF
TGTGCCAGCAGCCCGGGACAGGGTCCGGGCGAGCAGTACTTC
>14|few|TRBJ1-1|TRBV5-1|-
CASSLSNRDTEAFF
TGCGCCAGCAGCCTCTCCAATCGGGACACTGAAGCTTTCTTT
>14|many|TRBJ2-3|TRBV14|-
CASSWTDFTDTQYF
TGTGCCAGCAGCTGGACGGATTTCACAGATACGCAGTATTTT
>17|many|TRBJ2-5|TRBV15|-
CATSREPPRGNGETQYF
TGTGCCACCAGCAGAGAGCCCCCGAGGGGGAACGGAGAGACCCAGTACTTC
>15|few|TRBJ1-5|TRBV4-1|-
CASSQGAGAGQPQHF
TGCGCCAGCAGCCAAGGGGCAGGGGCGGGTCAGCCCCAGCATTTT
>13|few|TRBJ1-1|TRBV6-1|TRBD1
CASTGTGGTEAFF
TGTGCCAGCACCGGGACAGGGGGCACTGAAGCTTTCTTT
>13|many|TRBJ1-2|TRBV29-1|-
CSVVLRQAYGYTF
TGCAGCGTCGTCTTAAGACAGGCCTATGGCTACACCTTC
>17|many|TRBJ1-1|TRBV28|-
CASSPIPSMRETGEAFF
TGTGCCAGCAGTCCGATCCCGTCAATGCGGGAAACGGGTGAAGCTTTCTTT
>15|many|TRBJ1-4|TRBV9|-
CASSVAYRDNEKLFF
TGTGCCAGCAGCGTAGCGTACAGGGACAATGAAAAACTGTTTTTT
>15|many|TRBJ2-7|TRBV2|-
CASSTGQSVMYEQYF
TGTGCCAGCTCGACTGGACAGTCGGTGATGTACGAGCAGTACTTC
>14|many|TRBJ2-7|TRBV20-1|TRBD1
CSAYTLDRNLEQYF
TGCAGTGCTTATACCCTGGACAGGAACCTCGAGCAGTACTTC
>14|many|TRBJ1-4|TRBV28|-
CASRPPSTNEKLFF
TGTGCCAGTAGACCCCCGTCAACTAATGAAAAACTGTTTTTT
>14|many|TRBJ1-2|TRBV7-9|-
CASSLEIQVDGYTF
TGTGCCAGCAGCTTAGAGATTCAGGTCGATGGCTACACCTTC
>11|many|TRBJ2-2|TRBV12-3/TRBV12-4|-
CASLNTGELFF
TGTGCCAGTCTAAACACCGGGGAGCTGTTTTTT
>16|few|TRBJ2-4|TRBV24-1|TRBD1
CATSLPRDRDFNIQYF
TGTGCCACCAGTCTCCCCCGGGACAGGGATTTCAACATTCAGTACTTC
>18|many|TRBJ2-7|TRBV5-6|TRBD1
CASSLAPPMDRASYEQYF
TGTGCCAGCAGCTTGGCACCACCGATGGACAGGGCGAGCTACGAGCAGTACTTC
>17|many|TRBJ2-5|TRBV28|TRBD2
CASSFTSGRLLQETQYF
TGTGCCAGCAGTTTCACTAGCGGGAGGCTGCTCCAAGAGACCCAGTACTTC
>17|few|TRBJ2-1|TRBV4-1|-
CASSHFTGQSSYNEQFF
TGCGCCAGCAGCCACTTCACGGGTCAGAGTAGTTACAATGAGCAGTTCTTC
>15|many|TRBJ2-3|TRBV24-1|-
CATSDRVQRTDTQYF
TGTGCCACCAGTGACCGAGTACAGCGCACAGATACGCAGTATTTT
>15|many|TRBJ2-5|TRBV27|TRBD2
CASRLAGGPRETQYF
TGTGCCAGCAGACTAGCGGGGGGGCCGAGAGAGACCCAGTACTTC
>13|-|TRBJ1-5|TRBV2|-
CATAGGQGQPQHF
TGTGCCACCGCCGGGGGGCAGGGACAGCCCCAGCATTTT
>17|-|TRBJ2-2|TRBV10-2|-
CASSVSPPGSNTGELFF
TGCGCCAGCAGTGTTAGCCCGCCAGGTTCGAACACCGGGGAGCTGTTTTTT
>14|-|TRBJ1-1|TRBV12-3/TRBV12-4|-
CASRRSGGGTEAFF
TGTGCCAGCCGACGGTCCGGAGGGGGCACTGAAGCTTTCTTT
>13|-|TRBJ2-7|TRBV20-1|-
CSARARTKYEQYF
TGCAGTGCTAGAGCTAGAACGAAATACGAGCAGTACTTC
>15|many|TRBJ2-3|TRBV28|TRBD2
CASSLYSGGADTQYF
TGTGCCAGCAGTTTATATAGCGGGGGTGCAGATACGCAGTATTTT
>15|-|TRBJ2-7|TRBV7-9|TRBD2
CASSPGLAAMEEQYF
TGTGCCAGCAGCCCCGGACTAGCGGCTATGGAGGAGCAGTACTTC
>12|many|TRBJ2-5|TRBV6-1|-
CASIGPGETQYF
TGTGCCAGCATTGGTCCAGGGGAGACCCAGTACTTC